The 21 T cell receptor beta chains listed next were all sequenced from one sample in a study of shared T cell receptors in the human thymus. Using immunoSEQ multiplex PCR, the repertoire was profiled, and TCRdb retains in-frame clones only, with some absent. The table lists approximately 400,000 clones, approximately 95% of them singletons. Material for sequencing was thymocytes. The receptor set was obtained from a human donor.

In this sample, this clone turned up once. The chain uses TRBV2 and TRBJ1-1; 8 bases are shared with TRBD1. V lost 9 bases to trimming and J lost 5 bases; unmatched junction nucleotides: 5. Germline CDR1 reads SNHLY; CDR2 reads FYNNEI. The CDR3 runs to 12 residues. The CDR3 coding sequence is TGTGCCAGTAGCAGGGGGCTGACTGAAGCTTTCTTT. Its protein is CASSRGLTEAFF.

In DNA form, the CDR3 reads TGTGCCAGCACCACAATAAGGACAGGCGTTAAAAACATTCAGTACTTC. As protein: CASTTIRTGVKNIQYF. The chain carries TRBV6-6 and TRBJ2-4, with 7 bases lining up with TRBD1. Germline V CDR1 and CDR2: MNHNY, SVGAGI (reference sequence). The CDR3 spans 16 residues. The J segment lost 4 bases and the V segment lost 7 bases, leaving 13 bases of the junction unmatched.

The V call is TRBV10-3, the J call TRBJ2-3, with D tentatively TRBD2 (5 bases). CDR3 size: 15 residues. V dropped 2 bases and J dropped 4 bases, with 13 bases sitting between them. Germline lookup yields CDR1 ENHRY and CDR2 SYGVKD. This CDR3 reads CAISEIPGLADTQYF. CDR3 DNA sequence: TGTGCCATCAGTGAGATCCCAGGACTGGCAGATACGCAGTATTTT.

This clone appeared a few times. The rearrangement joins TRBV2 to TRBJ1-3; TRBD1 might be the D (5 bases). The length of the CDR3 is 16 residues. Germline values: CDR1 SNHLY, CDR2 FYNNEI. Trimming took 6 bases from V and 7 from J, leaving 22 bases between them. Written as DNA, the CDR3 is TGTGCCAGCAGCTCGTGGGGCGGCCCGGGGGGGAACACCATATATTTT. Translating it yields CASSSWGGPGGNTIYF. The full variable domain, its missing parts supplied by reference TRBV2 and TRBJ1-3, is EPEVTQTPSHQVTQMGQEVILRCVPISNHLYFYWYRQILGQKVEFLVSFYNNEISEKSEIFDDQFSVERPDGSNFTLKIRSTKLEDSAMYFCASSSWGGPGGNTIYFGEGSWLTVV.

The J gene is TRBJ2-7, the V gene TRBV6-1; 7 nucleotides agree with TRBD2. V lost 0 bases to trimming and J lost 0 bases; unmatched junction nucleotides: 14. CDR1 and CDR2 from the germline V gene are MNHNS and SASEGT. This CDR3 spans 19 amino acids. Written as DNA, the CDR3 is TGTGCCAGCAGTGAAGCGGGAGGGTTTGGGGCGAGGAGCTCCTACGAGCAGTACTTC. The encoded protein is CASSEAGGFGARSSYEQYF.

CDR3 region: CASIDVTRGTSVSYEQYF. The CDR3 nucleotides are TGCGCCAGCATCGATGTCACCCGGGGGACTAGCGTCTCCTACGAGCAGTACTTC. The chain couples TRBV10-1 to TRBJ2-7, with 10 positions matching TRBD2. The CDR3 has 18 residues. CDR1 is WNHNN, CDR2 SYGVQD, per germline (reference sequence). V shed 7 bases and J 0 bases; nucleotides not matched to a gene: 15.

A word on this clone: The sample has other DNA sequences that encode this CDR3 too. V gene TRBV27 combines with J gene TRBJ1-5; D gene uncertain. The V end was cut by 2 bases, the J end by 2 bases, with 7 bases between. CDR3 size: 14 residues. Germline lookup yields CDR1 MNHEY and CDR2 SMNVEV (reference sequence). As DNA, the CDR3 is TGTGCCAGCAGTTTAAGGGCAGGCAATCAGCCCCAGCATTTT. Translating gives CASSLRAGNQPQHF.

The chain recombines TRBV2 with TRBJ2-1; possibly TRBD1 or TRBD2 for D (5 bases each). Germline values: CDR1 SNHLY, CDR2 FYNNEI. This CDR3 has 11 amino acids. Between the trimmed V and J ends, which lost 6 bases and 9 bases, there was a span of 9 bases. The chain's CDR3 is CASSGDGEQFF. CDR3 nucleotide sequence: TGTGCCAGCAGCGGGGACGGTGAGCAGTTCTTC. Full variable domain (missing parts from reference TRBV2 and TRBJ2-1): EPEVTQTPSHQVTQMGQEVILRCVPISNHLYFYWYRQILGQKVEFLVSFYNNEISEKSEIFDDQFSVERPDGSNFTLKIRSTKLEDSAMYFCASSGDGEQFFGPGTRLTVL.

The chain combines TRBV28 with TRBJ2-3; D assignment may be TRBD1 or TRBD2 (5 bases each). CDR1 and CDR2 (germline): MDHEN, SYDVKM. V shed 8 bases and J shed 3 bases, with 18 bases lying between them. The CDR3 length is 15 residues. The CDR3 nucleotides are TGTGCCAGCCGTGCCCGGGACCCTGGGACAGATACGCAGTATTTT. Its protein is CASRARDPGTDTQYF.

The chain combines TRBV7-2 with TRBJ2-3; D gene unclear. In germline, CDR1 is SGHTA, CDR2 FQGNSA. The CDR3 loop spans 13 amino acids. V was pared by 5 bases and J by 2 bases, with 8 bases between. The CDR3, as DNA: TGTGCCAGCAGCACCCGAAACACAGATACGCAGTATTTT. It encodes CASSTRNTDTQYF. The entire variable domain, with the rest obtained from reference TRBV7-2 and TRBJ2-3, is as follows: GAGVSQSPSNKVTEKGKDVELRCDPISGHTALYWYRQSLGQGLEFLIYFQGNSAPDKSGLPSDRFSAERTGGSVSTLTIQRTQQEDSAVYLCASSTRNTDTQYFGPGTRLTVL.

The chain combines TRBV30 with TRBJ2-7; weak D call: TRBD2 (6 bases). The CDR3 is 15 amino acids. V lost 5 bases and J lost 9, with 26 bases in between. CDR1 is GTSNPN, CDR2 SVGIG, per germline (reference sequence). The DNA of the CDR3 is TGTGCCTGGGCCTTACGGGAGCGGGTGCTTCCTAGGCAGTACTTC. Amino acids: CAWALRERVLPRQYF.

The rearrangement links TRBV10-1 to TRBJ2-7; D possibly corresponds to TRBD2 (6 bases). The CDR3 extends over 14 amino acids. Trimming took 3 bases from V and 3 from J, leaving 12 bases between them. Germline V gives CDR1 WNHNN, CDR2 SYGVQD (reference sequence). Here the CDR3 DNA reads TGCGCCAGCAGTGACCAGGCGGAGGGCTACGAGCAGTACTTC. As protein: CASSDQAEGYEQYF.

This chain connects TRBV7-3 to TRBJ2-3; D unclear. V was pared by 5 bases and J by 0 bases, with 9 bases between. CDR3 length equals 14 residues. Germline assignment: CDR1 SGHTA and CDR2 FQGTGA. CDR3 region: CASSPTPSTDTQYF. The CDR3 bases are TGTGCCAGCAGCCCAACGCCTAGCACAGATACGCAGTATTTT.

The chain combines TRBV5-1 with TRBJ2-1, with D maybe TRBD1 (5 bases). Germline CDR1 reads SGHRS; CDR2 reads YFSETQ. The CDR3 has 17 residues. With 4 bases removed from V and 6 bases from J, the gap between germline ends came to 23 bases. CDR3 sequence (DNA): TGCGCCAGCAGCCCATCGGCGTTTCAGGGAAGGTCCAATGAGCAGTTCTTC. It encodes CASSPSAFQGRSNEQFF.

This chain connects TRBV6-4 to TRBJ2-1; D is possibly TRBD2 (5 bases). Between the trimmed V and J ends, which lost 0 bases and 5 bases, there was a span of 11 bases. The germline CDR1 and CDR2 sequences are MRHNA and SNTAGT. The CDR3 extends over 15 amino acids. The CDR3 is CASSDSPSYNNEQFF. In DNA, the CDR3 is TGTGCCAGCAGTGACTCGCCTAGCTACAACAATGAGCAGTTCTTC.

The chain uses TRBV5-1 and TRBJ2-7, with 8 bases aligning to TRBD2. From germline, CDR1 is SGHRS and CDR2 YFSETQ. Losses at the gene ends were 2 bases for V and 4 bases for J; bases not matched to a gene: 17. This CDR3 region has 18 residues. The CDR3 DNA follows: TGCGCCAGCAGCTTACAACTAGCGGTAAATGACCCTAAGTACGAGCAGTACTTC. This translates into CASSLQLAVNDPKYEQYF.

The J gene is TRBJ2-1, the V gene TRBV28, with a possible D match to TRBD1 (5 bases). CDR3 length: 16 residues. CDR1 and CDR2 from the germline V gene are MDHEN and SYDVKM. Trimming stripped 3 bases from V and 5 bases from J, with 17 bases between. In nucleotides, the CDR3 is TGTGCCAGCAGTTTTAGTAGTGGCAGGGATAACAATGAGCAGTTCTTC. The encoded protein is CASSFSSGRDNNEQFF.

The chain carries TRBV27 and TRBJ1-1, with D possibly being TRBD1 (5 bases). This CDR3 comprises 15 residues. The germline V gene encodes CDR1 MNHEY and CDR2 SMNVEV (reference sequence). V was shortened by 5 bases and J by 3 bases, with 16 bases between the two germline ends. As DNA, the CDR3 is TGTGCCAGCAGTATGCTAGGGATGGGGGACACTGAAGCTTTCTTT. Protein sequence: CASSMLGMGDTEAFF.

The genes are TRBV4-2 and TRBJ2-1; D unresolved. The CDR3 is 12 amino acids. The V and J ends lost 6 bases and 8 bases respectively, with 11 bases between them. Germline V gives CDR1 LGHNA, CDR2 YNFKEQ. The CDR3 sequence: CASRGVIDEQFF. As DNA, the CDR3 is TGTGCCAGCAGGGGCGTAATTGATGAGCAGTTCTTC.

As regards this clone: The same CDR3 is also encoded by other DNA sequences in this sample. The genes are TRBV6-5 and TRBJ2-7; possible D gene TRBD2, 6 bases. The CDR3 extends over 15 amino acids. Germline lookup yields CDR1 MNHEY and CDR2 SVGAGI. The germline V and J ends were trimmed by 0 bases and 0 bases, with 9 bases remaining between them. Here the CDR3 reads CASSYSRESSYEQYF. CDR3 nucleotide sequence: TGTGCCAGCAGTTACTCTCGGGAGAGCTCCTACGAGCAGTACTTC.

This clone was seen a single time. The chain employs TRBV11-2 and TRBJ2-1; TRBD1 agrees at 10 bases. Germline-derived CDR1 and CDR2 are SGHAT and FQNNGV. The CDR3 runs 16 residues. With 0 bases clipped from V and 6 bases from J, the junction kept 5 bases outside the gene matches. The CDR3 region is CASSLDRDRGFNEQFF. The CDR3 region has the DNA TGTGCCAGCAGCTTAGACCGGGACAGGGGATTCAATGAGCAGTTCTTC.